This T cell receptor beta chain was recorded in a study of Ad26.COV2.S vaccination and SARS-CoV-2 variants. Across the whole study: Donor was in the COV1001 Ad26.COV2.S trial arm. The vaccine Ad26.COV2.S was put into the muscle once, or twice with 56 days between. Findings and caveats of the study: Substantial breadth in spike-specific CD8+ and CD4+ T cell responses was reportedly seen after vaccination.

Sequencing used immunoSEQ multiplex PCR; TCRdb keeps in-frame clones, though not all of them. The table has roughly 390,000 clones, about 85% seen once. V gave up 4 bases and J gave up 5 bases; unmatched junction bases: 8. CDR1 LGHDT and CDR2 YNNKEL come from the germline V gene (reference sequence). The CDR3 extends over 15 amino acids. The treatment here: roughly 19 received Ad26.COV2.S at low or high dose, single or two shots; five or six received placebo; per-sample allocation not given. Samples were taken on day 63 after the first vaccine or placebo injection. About this clone itself: No antigen is known for it.

The sequenced sample was peripheral blood, obtained in a trial of Ad26.COV2.S vaccine versus placebo. The J gene is TRBJ1-1, the V gene TRBV3-1 (or the pseudogene TRBV3-2), with 9 bases that match TRBD1. This receptor was obtained from a person aged 18-65 years who received the Ad26.COV2.S COVID-19 vaccine or a placebo. As DNA, the CDR3 is TGTGCCAGCAGCCGACGTCCCGGGACAGGGACTGAAGCTTTCTTT. Translated: CASSRRPGTGTEAFF.